The T cell receptor beta chain under discussion was sequenced for a study of cytotoxic CD8 clonotypes in ibrutinib-treated CLL. This clone was seen a handful of times. The protocol was immunoSEQ multiplex PCR, while the TCRdb copy is restricted to in-frame clones and leaves out a portion. This sample has around 140,000 clones, with 70% to 90% found just once. Germline assignment: CDR1 LNHDA and CDR2 SQIVND (reference sequence). The CDR3 length is 13 residues. Trimming shortened V by 11 bases and J by 3 bases, and 13 bases separated the two germline ends. The sample in question was PBMCs, obtained after 36 months of ibrutinib treatment. The J gene is TRBJ1-4, the V gene TRBV19, with D tentatively TRBD1 (5 bases). This clonotype originated in a human donor with chronic lymphocytic leukemia. The CDR3 sequence: CAAGRQPNEKLFF. As DNA, the CDR3 is TGTGCCGCCGGGAGACAGCCTAATGAAAAACTGTTTTTT.